One sample yielded the 30 T cell receptor beta chains listed below, sequenced in a study of blood T cell repertoires in COVID-19. TCRdb's copy holds only in-frame clones and misses some; the assay was immunoSEQ multiplex PCR. The sample lists hundreds of thousands of clones; 87% were seen once. Sequences were obtained from peripheral blood. These receptor sequences come from a woman between 40 and 55 years old who had recovered from COVID-19.

As DNA, the CDR3 is TGTGCCAGCAGCTTGCTACAGGGCTTAAGAGAAAAACTGTTTTTT. This codes for CASSLLQGLREKLFF. The genes are TRBV7-9 and TRBJ1-4, with a tentative D call TRBD1 (6 bases). The CDR3 runs 15 residues. CDR1 is SEHNR and CDR2 is FQNEAQ in the germline V gene (reference sequence). The V gene lost 3 bases and the J gene lost 8 bases, with 16 bases spanning the gap.

This chain joins TRBV6-5 and TRBJ2-2; D is unclear. Germline V gene lookup returns CDR1 MNHEY and CDR2 SVGAGI. The CDR3 contains 14 residues. V was trimmed by 5 bases and J by 2 bases, leaving 9 bases between them. CDR3 residues: CASSPTTNTGELFF. The CDR3 coding sequence is TGTGCCAGCAGTCCCACCACTAACACCGGGGAGCTGTTTTTT.

The chain joins TRBV7-9 to TRBJ2-1; the D is unclear. The CDR3 runs 17 residues. With 1 base removed from V and 0 bases from J, the gap between germline ends came to 13 bases. The V gene's germline CDR1 is SEHNR and CDR2 FQNEAQ (reference sequence). In DNA form, the CDR3 reads TGTGCCAGCAGCTTAGAAATCGATTCAGGCTCCTACAATGAGCAGTTCTTC. Translation gives CASSLEIDSGSYNEQFF.

This chain joins TRBV5-1 and TRBJ1-1, with unresolved D. V was shortened by 4 bases and J by 10 bases, with 14 bases between the two germline ends. This CDR3 spans 12 amino acids. The germline gives CDR1 SGHRS, CDR2 YFSETQ. CDR3 sequence: CASSTEGLRAFF. DNA for the CDR3: TGCGCCAGCAGCACAGAAGGCCTGAGAGCTTTCTTT. Full variable domain (rest looked up from reference TRBV5-1 and TRBJ1-1): KAGVTQTPRYLIKTRGQQVTLSCSPISGHRSVSWYQQTPGQGLQFLFEYFSETQRNKGNFPGRFSGRQFSNSRSEMNVSTLELGDSALYLCASSTEGLRAFFGQGTRLTVV.

V is TRBV4-1 and J is TRBJ1-3; 7 bases agree with TRBD1. The CDR3 loop spans 14 amino acids. Germline V gene data show CDR1 as MGHRA and CDR2 as YSYEKL. J lost 1 base, V lost 9 bases, and 6 bases had no gene match. The CDR3 DNA reads TGCGCCAGTTGGAGGGGGCGGTCTGGAAACACCATATATTTT. This codes for CASWRGRSGNTIYF.

This chain links TRBV6-1 with TRBJ1-2, with 8 bases fitting TRBD1. This CDR3 has 17 amino acids. V gave up 3 bases and J gave up 2 bases; unmatched junction bases: 11. Germline values: CDR1 MNHNS, CDR2 SASEGT. This CDR3 reads CASSDVTGVFLNYGYTF. In DNA, the CDR3 is TGTGCCAGCAGTGATGTGACAGGGGTTTTCCTCAACTATGGCTACACCTTC.

The chain recombines TRBV5-4 with TRBJ1-1; tentative D call: TRBD1 (6 bases). This CDR3 spans 16 amino acids. V gave up 0 bases and J gave up 5 bases, with 17 bases separating them. Germline V gene data show CDR1 as SGHNT and CDR2 as YYREEE (reference sequence). CDR3 sequence: CASSLGGQGRGTEAFF. The CDR3 region has the DNA TGTGCCAGCAGCTTGGGAGGGCAGGGGAGGGGGACTGAAGCTTTCTTT.

The gene calls are TRBV7-2 and TRBJ1-2; tentatively, D is TRBD1 (6 bases). Germline V gene lookup returns CDR1 SGHTA and CDR2 FQGNSA. CDR3 length: 13 residues. The germline V and J ends were trimmed by 5 bases and 5 bases, with 12 bases remaining between them. CDR3 sequence reads: CASSRTEMYGYTF. Here the CDR3 DNA reads TGTGCCAGCAGCCGGACAGAGATGTATGGCTACACCTTC. The full variable domain, completed using reference TRBV7-2 and TRBJ1-2, is GAGVSQSPSNKVTEKGKDVELRCDPISGHTALYWYRQSLGQGLEFLIYFQGNSAPDKSGLPSDRFSAERTGGSVSTLTIQRTQQEDSAVYLCASSRTEMYGYTFGSGTRLTVV.

The V call is TRBV13, the J call TRBJ1-2; D unclear. V gave up 7 bases and J gave up 8 bases, with 14 bases separating them. From germline, CDR1 is PRHDT and CDR2 FYEKMQ (reference sequence). This CDR3 region has 12 residues. Here the CDR3 reads CASTIHQAGYTF. For the CDR3, the DNA is TGTGCCAGCACCATTCACCAGGCCGGCTACACCTTC.

The V gene is TRBV6-5, the J gene TRBJ1-2, with TRBD1 identical over 10 bases. J was trimmed by 2 bases and V by 2 bases; bases with no gene match: 5. The CDR3 runs to 16 residues. Germline V gene sequence: CDR1 MNHEY, CDR2 SVGAGI. The CDR3 coding sequence is TGTGCCAGCAGTTACCAGTCGGGACAGGGGAACTATGGCTACACCTTC. Translation gives CASSYQSGQGNYGYTF.

This clone was seen a single time. The CDR3 protein is CASSLKTGANYEQYF. The CDR3 region has the DNA TGTGCCAGCAGCCTAAAGACAGGGGCAAATTACGAGCAGTACTTC. The V gene is TRBV7-7, the J gene TRBJ2-7; 8 nucleotides match TRBD1. The germline V gene has CDR1 SSHAT and CDR2 FNYEAQ (reference sequence). The J segment lost 4 bases and the V segment lost 5 bases, leaving 10 bases of the junction unmatched. The CDR3 consists of 15 residues.

The chain is built from TRBV7-2 and TRBJ1-5, with D tentatively TRBD1 (5 bases). The ends were cut back, 0 bases at V and 7 bases at J, with 16 bases in the middle. From germline, CDR1 is SGHTA and CDR2 FQGNSA. This CDR3 comprises 16 residues. The CDR3 sequence is CASSLAEPGRGQPQHF. As DNA, the CDR3 is TGTGCCAGCAGCTTAGCGGAACCAGGGCGTGGGCAGCCCCAGCATTTT.

CDR3: CASSLSGGLYGYTF. For the CDR3, the DNA is TGTGCCAGCAGCTTGAGCGGGGGTCTCTATGGCTACACCTTC. The V and J genes are TRBV11-2 and TRBJ1-2, with D maybe TRBD1 (5 bases). The V end was cut by 3 bases, the J end by 4 bases, with 12 bases between. The CDR3 covers 14 residues. The germline V gene has CDR1 SGHAT and CDR2 FQNNGV.

A remark on this clone: Other DNA sequences within the sample encode an identical CDR3. This sequence joins TRBV5-1 and TRBJ2-3; TRBD1 agrees at 8 bases. The CDR3 is 17 amino acids. Per germline, CDR1 SGHRS and CDR2 YFSETQ. The V segment lost 4 bases and the J segment 1 base; nucleotides outside the gene matches: 11. The CDR3 nucleotides read TGCGCCAGCAGCCTGGGGCAGGGGGCTGACGGCACAGATACGCAGTATTTT. This encodes CASSLGQGADGTDTQYF.

The V call is TRBV9, the J call TRBJ1-1, with 8 bases lining up with TRBD1. The germline V gene has CDR1 SGDLS and CDR2 YYNGEE. V shed 0 bases and J 8 bases; nucleotides not matched to a gene: 6. The CDR3 runs 14 residues. CDR3 sequence (DNA): TGTGCCAGCAGCGTAGAGGACAGGGCCGCCGAAGCTTTCTTT. Encoded protein: CASSVEDRAAEAFF.

The genes are TRBV9 and TRBJ2-7, with no clear D. The ends were cut back, 0 bases at V and 2 bases at J, with 12 bases in the middle. This CDR3 contains 15 residues. The germline CDR1 and CDR2 sequences are SGDLS and YYNGEE. The CDR3 here is CASSVGHTSTYEQYF. The CDR3 bases are TGTGCCAGCAGCGTAGGGCACACCTCAACCTACGAGCAGTACTTC. Filled out from reference TRBV9 and TRBJ2-7, the complete variable domain reads DSGVTQTPKHLITATGQRVTLRCSPRSGDLSVYWYQQSLDQGLQFLIQYYNGEERAKGNILERFSAQQFPDLHSELNLSSLELGDSALYFCASSVGHTSTYEQYFGPGTRLTVT.

The CDR3 DNA is TGTGCCAGCAGGGCGGTTGTAGAGCAGTACTTC. Residues: CASRAVVEQYF. The chain carries TRBV2 and TRBJ2-7; D gene unclear. Germline CDR1 reads SNHLY; CDR2 reads FYNNEI. V lost 6 bases and J lost 7, with 10 bases in between. The CDR3 spans 11 residues. Full variable domain (outside the CDR3, taken from reference TRBV2 and TRBJ2-7): EPEVTQTPSHQVTQMGQEVILRCVPISNHLYFYWYRQILGQKVEFLVSFYNNEISEKSEIFDDQFSVERPDGSNFTLKIRSTKLEDSAMYFCASRAVVEQYFGPGTRLTVT.

This clone has just one count. V is TRBV5-5 and J is TRBJ2-1; D gene ambiguous. This CDR3 region has 13 residues. Germline-derived CDR1 and CDR2 are SGHKS and YYEKEE (reference sequence). Between the trimmed V and J ends, which lost 0 bases and 8 bases, there was a span of 9 bases. CDR3 nucleotide sequence: TGTGCCAGCAGCTTGGTTCTGGGCCATGAGCAGTTCTTC. This encodes CASSLVLGHEQFF.

The chain carries TRBV30 and TRBJ1-2; possibly TRBD1 for D (5 bases). Germline CDR1 GTSNPN, CDR2 SVGIG (reference sequence). The CDR3 sequence is 14 residues long. The V gene lost 1 base and the J gene lost 5 bases, with 14 bases spanning the gap. For the CDR3, the DNA is TGTGCCTGGAGTGCCTCAGGGTTGGGGTATGGCTACACCTTC. This sequence encodes CAWSASGLGYGYTF. The full variable domain, with the rest looked up from reference TRBV30 and TRBJ1-2, is SQTIHQWPATLVQPVGSPLSLECTVEGTSNPNLYWYRQAAGRGLQLLFYSVGIGQISSEVPQNLSASRPQDRQFILSSKKLLLSDSGFYLCAWSASGLGYGYTFGSGTRLTVV.

CDR3 coding DNA: TGTGCCAGCAGTTTTCTGGGGGGGAGTTACAATGAGCAGTTCTTC. Translation gives CASSFLGGSYNEQFF. V is TRBV27 and J is TRBJ2-1, with TRBD2 identical over 7 bases. The V gene end was trimmed by 3 bases and the J gene end by 4 bases; junction bases not matched to a gene: 6. This CDR3 has 15 residues. The germline V gene has CDR1 MNHEY and CDR2 SMNVEV (reference sequence).

The chain carries TRBV2 and TRBJ1-6, with 8 bases lining up with TRBD1. This CDR3 spans 14 amino acids. Germline V gene data show CDR1 as SNHLY and CDR2 as FYNNEI. V was pared by 6 bases and J by 9 bases, with 7 bases of the junction left unmatched. In DNA, the CDR3 is TGTGCCAGCAGCGGACAGGGCCGTGTTTCACCCCTCCACTTT. Translation: CASSGQGRVSPLHF.

V and J are TRBV6-5 and TRBJ1-6; no clear D gene. The CDR3 contains 13 residues. Between the trimmed V and J ends, which lost 4 bases and 7 bases, there was a span of 8 bases. Germline assignment: CDR1 MNHEY and CDR2 SVGAGI. CDR3 loop: CASSFRGNSPLHF. As DNA, the CDR3 is TGTGCCAGCAGTTTCCGGGGAAATTCACCCCTCCACTTT.

The J gene is TRBJ1-1, the V gene TRBV5-1; D unclear. Germline V gene sequence: CDR1 SGHRS, CDR2 YFSETQ. V was cut by 2 bases and J by 1 base, with 9 bases left in between. CDR3 size: 14 residues. The CDR3 bases are TGCGCCAGCAGCTTCCAGGCAACGAACACTGAAGCTTTCTTT. This translates into CASSFQATNTEAFF. The variable domain in full, completed from reference TRBV5-1 and TRBJ1-1, reads KAGVTQTPRYLIKTRGQQVTLSCSPISGHRSVSWYQQTPGQGLQFLFEYFSETQRNKGNFPGRFSGRQFSNSRSEMNVSTLELGDSALYLCASSFQATNTEAFFGQGTRLTVV.

The chain is built from TRBV29-1 and TRBJ2-2; a possible D gene is TRBD2 (6 bases). The CDR3 sequence is 12 residues long. The germline gives CDR1 SQVTM, CDR2 ANQGSEA. V lost 8 bases to trimming and J lost 4 bases, with 11 bases between them. The CDR3 spells CSTDGGTGELFF. CDR3 sequence (DNA): TGCAGCACCGACGGGGGCACCGGGGAGCTGTTTTTT.

The CDR3 spells CASIGRDRMNTGELFF. The CDR3 nucleotides read TGTGCCAGTATAGGTCGGGACAGGATGAACACCGGGGAGCTGTTTTTT. This sequence joins TRBV19 and TRBJ2-2, with 8 bases aligning to TRBD1. The germline V gene encodes CDR1 LNHDA and CDR2 SQIVND (reference sequence). Unmatched junction bases numbered 8, after V lost 7 bases and J lost 1 base. This CDR3 region has 16 residues.

V is TRBV18 and J is TRBJ1-2; 11 bases are a match to TRBD1. The germline V gene encodes CDR1 KGHSH and CDR2 LQKENI. The CDR3 totals 14 residues. J was trimmed by 4 bases and V by 9 bases; bases with no gene match: 7. The DNA of the CDR3 is TGTGCCAGTAAGACCGGGACAGGGGGCTATGGCTACACCTTC. Its protein is CASKTGTGGYGYTF.

CDR3 amino acids: CASSKGLPNEQFF. In nucleotides, the CDR3 is TGCGCCAGCTCCAAGGGACTACCCAATGAGCAGTTCTTC. The J gene is TRBJ2-1, the V gene TRBV10-1, with TRBD2 matching over 7 bases. The germline V gene encodes CDR1 WNHNN and CDR2 SYGVQD (reference sequence). The CDR3 runs to 13 residues. V lost 8 bases, J lost 6 bases, and 7 bases stayed unmatched.

The J gene is TRBJ2-5, the V gene TRBV4-1, with TRBD2 matching over 7 bases. V trimming: 1 base; J trimming: 5 bases; junction bases outside the gene matches: 19. The CDR3 has 19 amino acids. CDR1 is MGHRA and CDR2 is YSYEKL in the germline V gene. The CDR3 sequence: CASSQGGRGWAPGWETQYF. Written as DNA, the CDR3 is TGCGCCAGCAGCCAAGGGGGGAGGGGATGGGCGCCAGGTTGGGAGACCCAGTACTTC.

This clone showed up just once. The chain recombines TRBV7-6 with TRBJ2-3; 13 positions match TRBD2. This CDR3 has 16 amino acids. V was clipped by 1 base and J by 6 bases; unmatched bases: 4. From germline, CDR1 is SGHVS and CDR2 FNYEAQ. The CDR3 bases are TGTGCCAGCAGCTTAGAACTAGCGGGGGGGCCGGATACGCAGTATTTT. This gives the protein CASSLELAGGPDTQYF. The full variable domain, with the rest looked up from reference TRBV7-6 and TRBJ2-3, is GAGVSQSPRYKVTKRGQDVALRCDPISGHVSLYWYRQALGQGPEFLTYFNYEAQQDKSGLPNDRFSAERPEGSISTLTIQRTEQRDSAMYRCASSLELAGGPDTQYFGPGTRLTVL.

CDR3 nucleotide sequence: TGTGCCAGCACCCGAGACAGGACGCAGTATTTT. Translation gives CASTRDRTQYF. The genes are TRBV6-5 and TRBJ2-3, with a weak D call TRBD1 (6 bases). Germline CDR1 is MNHEY and CDR2 is SVGAGI. The CDR3 runs 11 residues. V lost 7 bases to trimming and J lost 9 bases, with 11 bases between them.